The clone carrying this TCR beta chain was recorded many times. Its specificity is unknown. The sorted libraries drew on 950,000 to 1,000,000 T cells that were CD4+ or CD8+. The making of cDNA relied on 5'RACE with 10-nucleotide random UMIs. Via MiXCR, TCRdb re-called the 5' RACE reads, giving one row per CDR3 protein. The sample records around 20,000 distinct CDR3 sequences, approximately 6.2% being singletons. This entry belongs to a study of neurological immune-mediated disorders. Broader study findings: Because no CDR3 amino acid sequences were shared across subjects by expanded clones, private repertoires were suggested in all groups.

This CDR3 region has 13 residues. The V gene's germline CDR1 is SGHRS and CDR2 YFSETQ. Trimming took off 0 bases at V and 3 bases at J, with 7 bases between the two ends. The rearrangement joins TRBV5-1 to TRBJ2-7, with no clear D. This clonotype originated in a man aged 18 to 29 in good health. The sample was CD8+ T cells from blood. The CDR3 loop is CASSLASNYEQYF. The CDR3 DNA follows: TGCGCCAGCAGCTTGGCCTCGAACTACGAGCAGTACTTC.